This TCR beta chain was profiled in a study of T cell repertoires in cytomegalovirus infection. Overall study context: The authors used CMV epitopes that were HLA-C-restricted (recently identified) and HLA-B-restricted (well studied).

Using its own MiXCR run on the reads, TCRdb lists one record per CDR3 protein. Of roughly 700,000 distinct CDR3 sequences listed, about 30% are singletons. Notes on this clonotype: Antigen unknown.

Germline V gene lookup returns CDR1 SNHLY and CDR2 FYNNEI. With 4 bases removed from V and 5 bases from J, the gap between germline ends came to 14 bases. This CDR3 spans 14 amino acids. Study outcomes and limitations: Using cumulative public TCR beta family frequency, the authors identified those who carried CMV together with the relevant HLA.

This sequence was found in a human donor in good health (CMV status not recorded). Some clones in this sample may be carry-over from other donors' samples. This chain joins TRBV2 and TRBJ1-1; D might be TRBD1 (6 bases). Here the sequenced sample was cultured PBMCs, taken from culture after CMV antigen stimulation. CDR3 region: CASSVGGVGTEAFF. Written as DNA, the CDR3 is TGTGCCAGCAGTGTCGGGGGCGTGGGTACTGAAGCTTTCTTT.